This TCR beta chain was recorded in a study of cytomegalovirus exposure and HLA in healthy donors. The PCR made use of 60 Vbeta and 13 Jbeta primers. This table comes from immunoSEQ multiplex PCR, and its TCRdb copy is limited to in-frame clones, with some not included. In total, the table holds 130,000 or so clones. Looked up from germline, CDR1 is SGHAT and CDR2 is FQNNGV. J was trimmed by 4 bases and V by 4 bases; bases with no gene match: 8. The CDR3 length is 15 residues. The sequenced sample was PBMCs. The gene calls are TRBV11-2 and TRBJ2-3; the match to TRBD1 covers 7 bases. The receptor comes from a woman aged 60-70 years in good health and CMV-seronegative. CDR3 region: CASSSVRGPADTQYF. The CDR3 coding sequence is TGTGCCAGCAGCTCCGTGAGGGGGCCAGCAGATACGCAGTATTTT. The variable domain in full, with the rest retrieved from reference TRBV11-2 and TRBJ2-3, is EAGVAQSPRYKIIEKRQSVAFWCNPISGHATLYWYQQILGQGPKLLIQFQNNGVVDDSQLPKDRFSAERLKGVDSTLKIQPAKLEDSAVYLCASSSVRGPADTQYFGPGTRLTVL.